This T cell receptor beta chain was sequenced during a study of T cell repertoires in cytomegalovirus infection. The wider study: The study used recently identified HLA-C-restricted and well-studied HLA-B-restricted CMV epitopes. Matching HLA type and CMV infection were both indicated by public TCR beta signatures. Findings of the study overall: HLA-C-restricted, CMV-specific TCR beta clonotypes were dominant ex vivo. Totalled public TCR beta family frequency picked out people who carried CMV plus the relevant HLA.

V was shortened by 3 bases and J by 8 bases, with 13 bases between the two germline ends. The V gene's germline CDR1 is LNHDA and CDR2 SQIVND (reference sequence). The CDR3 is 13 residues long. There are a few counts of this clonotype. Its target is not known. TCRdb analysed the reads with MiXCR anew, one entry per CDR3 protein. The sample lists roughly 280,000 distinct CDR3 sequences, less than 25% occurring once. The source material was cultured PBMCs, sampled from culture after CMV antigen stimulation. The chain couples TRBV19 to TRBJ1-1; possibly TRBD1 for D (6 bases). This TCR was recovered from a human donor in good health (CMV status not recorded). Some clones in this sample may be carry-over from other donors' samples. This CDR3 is CASSMIGGSEAFF. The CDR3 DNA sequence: TGTGCCAGTAGTATGATAGGGGGATCGGAAGCTTTCTTT. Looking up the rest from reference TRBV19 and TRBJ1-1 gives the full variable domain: DGGITQSPKYLFRKEGQNVTLSCEQNLNHDAMYWYRQDPGQGLRLIYYSQIVNDFQKGDIAEGYSVSREKKESFPLTVTSAQKNPTAFYLCASSMIGGSEAFFGQGTRLTVV.